This T cell receptor beta chain emerged from a study of cytomegalovirus exposure and HLA in healthy donors. Germline CDR1 reads SGHRS; CDR2 reads YFSETQ. The CDR3 is 15 residues long. Between the trimmed V and J ends, which lost 3 bases and 0 bases, there was a span of 12 bases. The PCR made use of 60 Vbeta and 13 Jbeta primers. In the study's own analysis: It was a later analysis that counted roughly 80 million unique TCR beta chains, of which around 11 million were shared. TCRdb's table, derived via immunoSEQ multiplex PCR, lists solely in-frame clones and lacks some. The DNA gave D and trimming, while V, J and clone size come from that table. This table holds 150,000 to 200,000 clones, 70% to 85% found once. Study-wide results and limits: CMV serostatus was the only recorded immune exposure for donors. Investigators reported more than 150 TCR beta chains as tied to cytomegalovirus. Most of the CMV-associated TCR beta chains (in a later analysis) appeared to be HLA-restricted.

Note on this clone: Its antigen is undetermined.

This chain links TRBV5-1 with TRBJ1-2, with D perhaps TRBD1 (5 bases). Sequencing input: PBMCs. This clonotype originated in a woman under 40 in good health and CMV-seropositive. CDR3 DNA: TGCGCCAGCAGCTCCAACCCGACAGCTAACTATGGCTACACCTTC. Its protein is CASSSNPTANYGYTF.